The 17 T cell receptor beta chains below come from one sample, sequenced in a study of T cell repertoires in cytomegalovirus infection. TCRdb re-called the reads with MiXCR, one entry per CDR3 protein. The repertoire holds 450,000 to 600,000 distinct CDR3 sequences, about 42% seen once, with around two fifths in the top ten. These receptors have no known antigen. This specimen was cultured PBMCs, taken from culture after CMV antigen stimulation. The origin of the receptors is a human donor in good health (CMV status not recorded). Some clones in this sample may be carry-over from other donors' samples.

This sequence joins TRBV7-2 and TRBJ1-1, with D unresolved. The CDR3 is 14 residues long. In germline, CDR1 is SGHTA, CDR2 FQGNSA. Trimming shortened V by 7 bases and J by 0 bases, and 12 bases separated the two germline ends. In DNA form, the CDR3 reads TGTGCCAGCACCCTCGGGCCCCTGAACACTGAAGCTTTCTTT. Its protein product is CASTLGPLNTEAFF. The entire variable domain, with the rest obtained from reference TRBV7-2 and TRBJ1-1, is as follows: GAGVSQSPSNKVTEKGKDVELRCDPISGHTALYWYRQSLGQGLEFLIYFQGNSAPDKSGLPSDRFSAERTGGSVSTLTIQRTQQEDSAVYLCASTLGPLNTEAFFGQGTRLTVV.

This clonotype was counted between two and nine times. This sequence joins TRBV7-8 and TRBJ2-1; D is perhaps TRBD2 (6 bases). From germline, CDR1 is SGHVS and CDR2 FQNEAQ. The CDR3 sequence is 16 residues long. V was pared by 1 base and J by 4 bases, with 14 bases between. The CDR3: CASSLERRVGYNEQFF. CDR3 in DNA: TGTGCCAGCAGCTTAGAGAGGAGGGTAGGATACAATGAGCAGTTCTTC.

V is TRBV18 and J is TRBJ2-2, with TRBD1 matching 9 bases. This CDR3 has 17 amino acids. The V gene end was trimmed by 2 bases and the J gene end by 1 base; junction bases not matched to a gene: 5. Germline V lookup: CDR1 KGHSH, CDR2 LQKENI. DNA of the CDR3: TGTGCCAGCTCACCAAGGACGGGACAGGGGAACACCGGGGAGCTGTTTTTT. Encoded protein: CASSPRTGQGNTGELFF.

This clonotype was detected only once. The CDR3, as DNA: TGTGCCAGCAGCCCAGAGAGGGGGGGAGGGTCCTACGAGCAGTACTTC. Translated: CASSPERGGGSYEQYF. The V call is TRBV7-4, the J call TRBJ2-7; tentative D call: TRBD2 (7 bases). CDR1 and CDR2 (germline): SGHVT, SQSDAQ. This CDR3 spans 16 amino acids. V shed 5 bases and J shed 1 base, with 18 bases lying between them.

In its sample, this clonotype was seen a few times. V gene TRBV7-2 combines with J gene TRBJ1-1; D gene uncertain. Looked up from germline, CDR1 is SGHTA and CDR2 is FQGNSA. Trimming stripped 2 bases from V and 5 bases from J, with 15 bases between. CDR3 size: 15 residues. CDR3 DNA sequence: TGTGCCAGCAGCTTAAATGGCGGCCCTGCAACTGAAGCTTTCTTT. This codes for CASSLNGGPATEAFF.

The gene calls are TRBV7-2 and TRBJ2-7, with TRBD2 matching over 7 bases. The CDR3 has 16 amino acids. Trimming at V came to 0 bases and at J to 3 bases, leaving 8 bases not matched to a gene. Germline assignment: CDR1 SGHTA and CDR2 FQGNSA. The CDR3: CASSLAGGNTIYEQYF. The DNA for the CDR3 is TGTGCCAGCAGCTTAGCCGGGGGGAACACGATCTACGAGCAGTACTTC.

The genes are TRBV19 and TRBJ2-7; 12 nucleotides line up with TRBD2. The junction had 2 bases not matched to a gene; V was cut back by 6 bases and J by 2 bases. This CDR3 comprises 14 residues. CDR1 and CDR2 (germline): LNHDA, SQIVND (reference sequence). The CDR3 here is CASRLAGGTYEQYF. CDR3 bases: TGTGCCAGTAGGCTAGCGGGAGGGACCTACGAGCAGTACTTC.

This clonotype was counted a few times. This chain links TRBV7-8 with TRBJ1-5; no reliable D call. V shed 4 bases and J shed 4 bases, with 11 bases lying between them. The germline V gene has CDR1 SGHVS and CDR2 FQNEAQ. The CDR3 spans 14 residues. The CDR3 sequence is CASSSSDQNQPQHF. DNA for the CDR3: TGTGCCAGCAGCTCTTCCGACCAAAATCAGCCCCAGCATTTT. Full variable domain (outside the CDR3, taken from reference TRBV7-8 and TRBJ1-5): GAGVSQSPRYKVAKRGQDVALRCDPISGHVSLFWYQQALGQGPEFLTYFQNEAQLDKSGLPSDRFFAERPEGSVSTLKIQRTQQEDSAVYLCASSSSDQNQPQHFGDGTRLSIL.

The chain carries TRBV5-1 and TRBJ2-1; D ambiguous. This CDR3 is 14 amino acids long. Germline loops: CDR1 SGHRS, CDR2 YFSETQ. V was shortened by 1 base and J by 5 bases, with 10 bases between the two germline ends. This CDR3 reads CASSLSQINNEQFF. The CDR3 DNA follows: TGCGCCAGCAGCTTGTCACAGATTAACAATGAGCAGTTCTTC.

CDR3 DNA: TGTGCCATCAGTGACGGTGCGGGGAGGGGTACGCAGTATTTT. Protein product: CAISDGAGRGTQYF. This chain uses TRBV10-3 with TRBJ2-3; 7 bases match TRBD2. This CDR3 is built from 14 residues. V was clipped by 3 bases and J by 8 bases; unmatched bases: 8. Germline values: CDR1 ENHRY, CDR2 SYGVKD.

The rearrangement links TRBV12-3 or TRBV12-4 to TRBJ1-2; D is uncertain. V gave up 3 bases and J gave up 0 bases, with 11 bases separating them. CDR3 length equals 15 residues. This CDR3 is CASSLRQLANYGYTF. CDR3 DNA sequence: TGTGCCAGCAGTTTGCGGCAGCTAGCTAACTATGGCTACACCTTC.

J is TRBJ2-7 and V is TRBV4-1; D call uncertain. The V end lost 0 bases, the J end lost 0 bases, and 9 bases lay between the germline ends. There are 15 residues in the CDR3. Germline CDR1 and CDR2: MGHRA and YSYEKL. DNA of the CDR3: TGCGCCAGCAGCCAAGAATCGGTTAGCTCCTACGAGCAGTACTTC. Protein sequence: CASSQESVSSYEQYF.

This clonotype was counted a few times. The chain carries TRBV12-3 or TRBV12-4 and TRBJ2-5; 8 positions match TRBD1. The junction had 8 bases not matched to a gene; V was cut back by 6 bases and J by 5 bases. This CDR3 spans 14 amino acids. CDR3 in DNA: TGTGCCAGCAGCGGGACAGGTTTGGGGGAGACCCAGTACTTC. This sequence encodes CASSGTGLGETQYF.

This clonotype came up many times. The gene calls are TRBV7-2 and TRBJ1-2; 9 bases line up with TRBD1. Germline V CDR1 and CDR2: SGHTA, FQGNSA. J lost 8 bases, V lost 3 bases, and 7 bases had no gene match. This CDR3 comprises 14 residues. Here the CDR3 DNA reads TGTGCCAGCAGCTTTCGGACAGGGGTGGAGGGCTACACCTTC. Translating it yields CASSFRTGVEGYTF.

The rearrangement links TRBV7-3 to TRBJ2-2; tentatively, D is TRBD2 (6 bases). The CDR3 extends over 15 amino acids. Germline V gene sequence: CDR1 SGHTA, CDR2 FQGTGA. With 3 bases removed from V and 3 bases from J, the gap between germline ends came to 11 bases. For the CDR3, the DNA is TGTGCCAGCAGCTTTATCGGGAGTGACACCGGGGAGCTGTTTTTT. This gives the protein CASSFIGSDTGELFF.

The chain links TRBV10-3 to TRBJ1-4; D perhaps matches TRBD1 (6 bases). The CDR3 is made up of 15 amino acids. Germline V gene data show CDR1 as ENHRY and CDR2 as SYGVKD. The V end lost 0 bases, the J end lost 4 bases, and 9 bases lay between the germline ends. This CDR3 reads CAISESQGNNEKLFF. In DNA form, the CDR3 reads TGTGCCATCAGTGAGTCTCAGGGGAATAATGAAAAACTGTTTTTT.

This chain links TRBV19 with TRBJ2-6; 8 bases fit TRBD1. V was clipped by 5 bases and J by 2 bases; unmatched bases: 11. In germline, CDR1 is LNHDA, CDR2 SQIVND (reference sequence). This CDR3 is built from 18 residues. The DNA for the CDR3 is TGTGCCAGTAGTGCGAGTCCCGGGACAGGAGCTGGGGCCAACGTCCTGACTTTC. Translation: CASSASPGTGAGANVLTF.